This passage covers 21 T cell receptor beta chains from one sample sequenced in a study of early stage breast cancer tumors. Profiling relied on immunoSEQ multiplex PCR, and the TCRdb table lists in-frame clones only, not all of them. Counted here are 60,000 to 75,000 clones, 80% occurring once; the ten biggest clones make up approximately 4.8%. The sample was blood. The receptor source for this set is a person aged 40 to 49 with breast cancer.

This sequence joins TRBV6-5 and TRBJ2-3; D not certain. CDR3 length: 13 residues. Germline CDR1 MNHEY, CDR2 SVGAGI. V shed 6 bases and J shed 0 bases, with 7 bases lying between them. The CDR3 here is CASRDLSTDTQYF. The CDR3 region has the DNA TGTGCCAGCAGGGATCTTAGCACAGATACGCAGTATTTT.

This chain uses TRBV2 with TRBJ1-5; 7 nucleotides line up with TRBD1. Looked up from germline, CDR1 is SNHLY and CDR2 is FYNNEI. The J segment lost 1 base and the V segment lost 6 bases, leaving 18 bases of the junction unmatched. The CDR3 spans 19 residues. The CDR3 sequence is CASRGSSDRAVRSNQPQHF. CDR3 in DNA: TGTGCCAGCAGGGGTTCCTCTGACAGGGCAGTTAGGAGCAATCAGCCCCAGCATTTT.

This clone was counted a few times. This chain joins TRBV2 and TRBJ1-5; no clear D. Deletions cut 7 bases from V and 4 bases from J, with 8 bases between. Germline CDR1 reads SNHLY; CDR2 reads FYNNEI. The CDR3 covers 12 residues. CDR3 amino acids: CASTLGNQPQHF. CDR3 coding DNA: TGTGCCAGCACTTTGGGAAATCAGCCCCAGCATTTT.

This sequence joins TRBV27 and TRBJ2-5; 7 bases fit TRBD1. J was trimmed by 5 bases and V by 2 bases; bases with no gene match: 11. This CDR3 is 16 amino acids long. Germline-derived CDR1 and CDR2 are MNHEY and SMNVEV (reference sequence). In DNA, the CDR3 is TGTGCCAGCAGTTTAGGTCTGAAGGGGGCGGTGGAGACCCAGTACTTC. Translating gives CASSLGLKGAVETQYF.

The chain links TRBV2 to TRBJ1-4, with TRBD1 identical over 7 bases. Unmatched junction bases numbered 9, after V lost 6 bases and J lost 8 bases. CDR3 size: 14 residues. Germline lookup yields CDR1 SNHLY and CDR2 FYNNEI. The CDR3 sequence: CASRTQGFYEKLFF. The CDR3 nucleotides are TGTGCCAGCAGAACACAGGGGTTTTACGAAAAACTGTTTTTT.

Comment on this clone: The identical CDR3 is also encoded by other nucleotide sequences in the sample. The rearrangement uses TRBV5-1 and TRBJ2-5; a possible D gene is TRBD1 (6 bases). This CDR3 comprises 14 residues. The V end was cut by 0 bases, the J end by 5 bases, with 11 bases between. From germline, CDR1 is SGHRS and CDR2 YFSETQ. CDR3 protein: CASSLEGGRETQYF. CDR3 in DNA: TGCGCCAGCAGCTTGGAAGGGGGTCGGGAGACCCAGTACTTC.

V gene TRBV11-3 combines with J gene TRBJ2-3, with 7 bases fitting TRBD1. Germline V gene data show CDR1 as SGHNT and CDR2 as YENEEA. This CDR3 comprises 15 residues. V shed 4 bases, J shed 3 bases, and the junction held 7 bases outside the gene matches. This CDR3 reads CASSSWTGSTDTQYF. The CDR3 nucleotides are TGTGCCAGCAGCTCTTGGACAGGAAGTACAGATACGCAGTATTTT.

The chain carries TRBV6-1 and TRBJ1-2; no firm D call. The V gene's germline CDR1 is MNHNS and CDR2 SASEGT. V was clipped by 2 bases and J by 3 bases, with 10 bases between them. This CDR3 is 14 amino acids long. CDR3 residues: CASSELGGHYGYTF. In nucleotides, the CDR3 is TGTGCCAGCAGTGAACTGGGAGGACACTATGGCTACACCTTC.

The chain joins TRBV9 to TRBJ1-2; TRBD1 might be the D (5 bases). The CDR3 length is 16 residues. Germline loops: CDR1 SGDLS, CDR2 YYNGEE. The ends were cut back, 0 bases at V and 4 bases at J, with 16 bases in the middle. In nucleotides, the CDR3 is TGTGCCAGCAGCGTAGTTCCGGGTGGAGGGGCCTATGGCTACACCTTC. Encoded protein: CASSVVPGGGAYGYTF.

V and J are TRBV14 and TRBJ1-1; 9 nucleotides agree with TRBD1. This CDR3 is 17 amino acids long. Per germline, CDR1 SGHDN and CDR2 FVKESK. The trim removed 4 bases at V and 0 bases at J, leaving 9 bases unmatched. CDR3 in amino acids: CASSPRTGGILNTEAFF. As DNA, the CDR3 is TGTGCCAGCAGCCCGCGAACAGGGGGCATTTTGAACACTGAAGCTTTCTTT.

The V gene is TRBV30, the J gene TRBJ1-5; 9 positions agree with TRBD1. Unmatched junction bases numbered 4, after V lost 3 bases and J lost 7 bases. The CDR3 extends over 13 amino acids. Germline lookup yields CDR1 GTSNPN and CDR2 SVGIG (reference sequence). CDR3 in amino acids: CAWRGQGRQPQHF. The CDR3 bases are TGTGCCTGGAGGGGACAGGGTCGGCAGCCCCAGCATTTT. Supplemented by reference TRBV30 and TRBJ1-5, the full variable domain reads SQTIHQWPATLVQPVGSPLSLECTVEGTSNPNLYWYRQAAGRGLQLLFYSVGIGQISSEVPQNLSASRPQDRQFILSSKKLLLSDSGFYLCAWRGQGRQPQHFGDGTRLSIL.

The chain employs TRBV27 and TRBJ2-5, with D hard to call. Germline loops: CDR1 MNHEY, CDR2 SMNVEV (reference sequence). The CDR3 loop spans 14 amino acids. V was cut by 6 bases and J by 1 base, with 12 bases left in between. In DNA, the CDR3 is TGTGCCAGCAGCCCCGGGTGGATCCAAGAGACCCAGTACTTC. It codes for CASSPGWIQETQYF.

V is TRBV19 and J is TRBJ1-1; no clear D gene. This CDR3 has 14 amino acids. CDR1 is LNHDA, CDR2 SQIVND, per germline (reference sequence). The V end lost 4 bases, the J end lost 4 bases, and 13 bases lay between the germline ends. CDR3 coding DNA: TGTGCCAGTAGTACGGGCAGCTTCGGCACTGAAGCTTTCTTT. This translates into CASSTGSFGTEAFF.

The chain recombines TRBV10-3 with TRBJ2-1, with TRBD2 identical over 10 bases. This CDR3 is built from 16 residues. Trimming took 4 bases from V and 12 from J; bases not matched to a gene: 15. CDR1 and CDR2 from the germline V gene are ENHRY and SYGVKD. The CDR3 DNA follows: TGTGCCATCAGTGGCTCCGCCGGGACTAGCGACCAAATGCAGTTCTTC. It is translated as CAISGSAGTSDQMQFF.

The chain recombines TRBV5-4 with TRBJ1-3; no definite D call. The V end was cut by 2 bases, the J end by 2 bases, with 8 bases between. The CDR3 has 14 residues. Germline V gene lookup returns CDR1 SGHNT and CDR2 YYREEE (reference sequence). The CDR3 loop is CASSLNQPGNTIYF. The DNA of the CDR3 is TGTGCCAGCAGCTTAAACCAGCCTGGAAACACCATATATTTT.

The J gene is TRBJ2-1, the V gene TRBV27, with 7 bases matching TRBD1. CDR3 length: 15 residues. Germline CDR1 MNHEY, CDR2 SMNVEV (reference sequence). V lost 5 bases to trimming and J lost 2 bases; unmatched junction nucleotides: 6. The CDR3 here is CASSVIGTAYNEQFF. In DNA form, the CDR3 reads TGTGCCAGCAGTGTGATCGGGACAGCCTACAATGAGCAGTTCTTC.

The chain carries TRBV9 and TRBJ2-1; D is tentatively TRBD1 or TRBD2 (5 bases each). Germline values: CDR1 SGDLS, CDR2 YYNGEE. With 4 bases removed from V and 5 bases from J, the gap between germline ends came to 19 bases. CDR3 size: 16 residues. CDR3: CASSRGVFLKDNEQFF. The CDR3, as DNA: TGTGCCAGCAGCAGAGGGGTGTTCCTGAAAGACAATGAGCAGTTCTTC.

V usage is TRBV7-3 and J usage is TRBJ1-3, with D possibly TRBD1 on 6 matching bases. This CDR3 has 16 residues. The V end lost 6 bases, the J end lost 0 bases, and 15 bases lay between the germline ends. Germline CDR1 is SGHTA and CDR2 is FQGTGA. CDR3 amino acids: CASRTGHPSSGNTIYF. For the CDR3, the DNA is TGTGCCAGCAGAACGGGACACCCGAGCTCTGGAAACACCATATATTTT.

The genes are TRBV19 and TRBJ1-5; possibly TRBD1 for D (6 bases). Trimming left V 7 bases short and J 4 bases short, with 14 bases between. The CDR3 covers 14 residues. Per the germline V gene, CDR1 is LNHDA and CDR2 is SQIVND (reference sequence). The CDR3 region is CASNGGRGNQPQHF. The CDR3 coding sequence is TGTGCCAGTAACGGGGGGCGAGGGAATCAGCCCCAGCATTTT.

This chain's CDR3 is CASSYRTPSTDTQYF. Here the CDR3 DNA reads TGTGCCAGCAGTTACCGGACTCCTAGCACAGATACGCAGTATTTT. The chain uses TRBV6-5 and TRBJ2-3, with TRBD2 as a possible D gene (5 bases). This CDR3 region has 15 residues. Trimming took 2 bases from V and 0 from J, leaving 9 bases between them. The germline V gene has CDR1 MNHEY and CDR2 SVGAGI.

In DNA, the CDR3 is TGCGCCAGCAGCCAAGATCCCACAGATTATTATGGCTACACCTTC. Translating it yields CASSQDPTDYYGYTF. The chain couples TRBV4-1 to TRBJ1-2; no reliable D call. V lost 0 bases and J 5 bases, leaving 13 bases between the germline ends. The CDR3 has 15 residues. The germline gives CDR1 MGHRA, CDR2 YSYEKL.